Listed here is a single T cell receptor (gamma chain). Its binding antigen is unknown. TCRdb records a much larger clone's protein for this DNA, with a difference at residue 11 that likely arises from a read error; the protein given is the translation of the DNA. The sample comes from a study of Vγ9Vδ2 T cells in congenital toxoplasmosis listed by TCRdb under 2021. Background on the whole study: IgG, IgM and IgA serology, Western blot and an in-house interferon-gamma release assay were used to diagnose congenital toxoplasmosis. In this study, researchers looked at the gamma and delta chain CDR3 repertoires of sorted blood gammadelta T cells, comparing infants congenitally infected with T. gondii against uninfected infants. TCR sequencing was performed on roughly five infected and 10 uninfected infants at 2 months and on 3 infected and 4 uninfected infants at 1 year. Repertoires were sequenced from infants at 2 months after birth and at 1 year of age. Study-wide findings and limitations: At 1 year of age, repertoire differences between infected and uninfected infants were less clear than at 2 months. Compared with uninfected infants, infected infants at 2 months appeared to have fewer N additions in their TRGV9 and TRDV2 CDR3s, and this was especially true for TRDV2-TRDJ1 sequences. High prevalence of a public TRGV9 clonotype was observed in both infected and uninfected infants. Germline-encoded fetal-type TRDV2 CDR3 sequences seemed more prevalent in infected than uninfected roughly 2-month-old infants, suggesting an in utero expansion footprint. Two months was the earliest age with enough suitable sample material for TCR repertoire analysis, so newborn repertoires were not sequenced.

From cysteine to phenylalanine, the CDR3 is 13 amino acids long. Only CDR3 DNA is held: 39 bases, read in frame from base 1. Template-switch reverse transcription with SuperScript II was used to generate cDNA, with TRGC- and TRDC-specific primers combined in a single tube. The TRGC primer was designed so that it would bind both of the constant genes TRGC1 and TRGC2. The KAPA Real-Time Library Amplification Kit was used to amplify TRG and TRD, and AMPure XP beads were used for purification between steps. Index PCR with the Nextera XT Index Kit was used to add Illumina sequencing adapters. TRG and TRD amplicons were sequenced on an Illumina MiSeq with the V2 300 kit, giving 150 bp paired-end reads. The published analysis was carried out like this. Before any further analysis, FastQC version 0.11.8 was used to assess read quality. Reads were mapped to GenBank TRG or TRD reference genes, and MiXCR version 3.0.3 was used to assemble CDR3 sequences. Default MiXCR settings were used with one exception: TRDD gene segments were assembled from 3 consecutive nucleotides instead of 5. N additions, CDR3 length, J segment length and clonotype sharing between samples were calculated with VDJtools version 1.2.1. Out-of-frame CDR3 sequences and those containing stop codons were excluded from analysis. To look for overlap, the infant repertoires were checked against previously published Vgamma9Vdelta2 repertoires from fetal, cord blood and adult blood. TCRdb processed the public reads again with the CATT caller, after which rows with matching DNA were combined. It is TCRdb's table, rather than the study itself, that gives the V and J calls and clone size. Recorded for this sample are 200 or so gamma-chain clones; less than 5% of them occurred a single time. The top ten clonotypes cover 55% to 60% of the sample.

The same treatment, consisting of spiramycin and/or pyrimethamine plus sulfadiazine plus folinic acid, was given to the mothers of both infected and uninfected infants. All infants, infected and uninfected, were born by term delivery after more than 37 weeks of gestation. Around 1 mL of blood was used to isolate PBMCs by Lymphoprep gradient centrifugation, after which the PBMCs were cryopreserved in liquid nitrogen and shipped to Belgium. Thawed PBMCs were labeled with Zombie NIR viability dye and stained with CD3, TCR gammadelta, Vgamma9 and Vdelta2 antibodies. A FACSAria III was used to sort CD3+ TCRgammadelta+ T cells, reaching a mean purity of almost 99%. For each sample, RNA was extracted from roughly 9,600 sorted gammadelta T cells with the RNeasy Micro Kit. Each infant was born to a mother who had been enrolled with a primary T. gondii infection during pregnancy. Peripheral blood was collected from the infants at an outpatient microbiology and virology center in Pavia, Italy.

This TCR was recovered from a child under 10 years old born to a mother with Toxoplasma gondii infection during pregnancy, either congenitally infected or uninfected (not recorded which). Sequencing input: gamma-delta T cells from blood. Rearrangement joined TRGV10 to TRGJP1. TRGV10 is known as an ORF, though its function is uncertain. The CDR3 reads CAAWDTTGWFNIF. The DNA sequence follows: TGTGCTGCGTGGGATACCACTGGTTGGTTCAATATATTT.